Reported below is one T cell receptor beta chain. Its antigen is not identified. The data stem from a study of OX40 agonist ivuxolimab in advanced cancers. Study-wide results and caveats: In the expanded peripheral T cells, antigen specificity was never determined.

The method was immunoSEQ multiplex PCR; TCRdb's version includes in-frame clones alone and lacks a portion of them. In the table there are about 79,000 clones, roughly 94% of which are singletons. The CDR3 contains 14 residues. Per the germline V gene, CDR1 is SGHTA and CDR2 is FQGNSA. The V and J ends lost 1 base and 3 bases respectively, with 7 bases between them. The sequencing here drew on CD4+ or CD8+ T cells sorted from blood, taken in a trial of the OX40 agonist ivuxolimab. V is TRBV7-2 and J is TRBJ1-5; D is unresolved. The source is an adult with an advanced solid tumor such as melanoma, head and neck, liver or kidney cancer. CDR3 DNA sequence: TGTGCCAGCAGCTTAGGGGGTATCAATCAGCCCCAGCATTTT. This gives the protein CASSLGGINQPQHF.